The rows below give T cell receptor beta chains drawn from one sample of a study of radiation and T cells in renal cell carcinoma. TCRdb's copy holds only in-frame clones and misses some; the assay was immunoSEQ multiplex PCR. The sample has 110,000 to 150,000 clones, approximately 82% seen once. The sample in question was blood, obtained from a patient whose treatment included radiotherapy and nephrectomy. All receptors come from a woman aged 50 to 60 with renal cell carcinoma. CDR3s include the opening cysteine and the closing phenylalanine or tryptophan. The order of the fields is CDR3 protein, CDR3 DNA, clone size, D gene, V gene, J gene. A D gene is named only where the DNA matches it firmly. Not every row has a clone size; where given, it reads once, few, many or a size class.

CASSQGEGGRNTIYF	TGCGCCAGCAGCCAAGGAGAAGGGGGGAGAAACACCATATATTTT	NA	NA	TRBV4-3	TRBJ1-3
CASSQGQNTEAFF	TGTGCCAGCAGCCAGGGGCAGAACACTGAAGCTTTCTTT	NA	NA	TRBV14	TRBJ1-1
CASSLSRVPYEQYF	TGTGCCAGCAGCTTATCCAGGGTCCCCTACGAGCAGTACTTC	NA	NA	TRBV9	TRBJ2-7
CASSVAGGPLITEAFF	TGTGCCAGCAGCGTGGCAGGGGGGCCCCTTATCACTGAAGCTTTCTTT	once	TRBD1	TRBV5-6	TRBJ1-1
CASSSGHMSSPLHF	TGCGCCAGCAGCTCGGGACACATGAGTTCACCCCTCCACTTT	few	NA	TRBV5-1	TRBJ1-6
CASSPSGRNSYEQYF	TGTGCCAGCTCACCAAGCGGGCGGAACTCCTACGAGCAGTACTTC	once	NA	TRBV18	TRBJ2-7
CASTEGETDTQYF	TGCGCCAGCACGGAGGGCGAGACAGATACGCAGTATTTT	NA	NA	TRBV5-1	TRBJ2-3
CASSPGLAGYTDTQYF	TGCGCCAGCAGCCCGGGACTAGCGGGATACACAGATACGCAGTATTTT	NA	TRBD2	TRBV5-1	TRBJ2-3
CASSLRLANTGELFF	TGTGCCAGCAGCTTAAGGCTCGCGAACACCGGGGAGCTGTTTTTT	NA	NA	TRBV5-4	TRBJ2-2
CAWRQGEVDGYTF	TGTGCCTGGAGACAGGGTGAGGTGGACGGCTACACCTTC	few	NA	TRBV30	TRBJ1-2
CATSRDRFQLFF	TGTGCCACCAGCAGAGACAGGTTCCAACTGTTTTTT	few	NA	TRBV15	TRBJ1-4
CASSEGSGGRTYNEQFF	TGTGCCAGCAGTGAGGGTAGCGGGGGGCGGACCTACAATGAGCAGTTCTTC	once	TRBD2	TRBV6-1	TRBJ2-1
CASSFFRGHSEAFF	TGTGCCAGCAGCTTTTTCAGGGGCCATTCGGAAGCTTTCTTT	NA	NA	TRBV7-8	TRBJ1-1
CASSDTGSYGYTF	TGTGCCAGCAGTGATACAGGGTCCTATGGCTACACCTTC	NA	NA	TRBV7-2	TRBJ1-2
CASAEFGGGGF	TGTGCCAGCGCCGAGTTTGGGGGAGGGGGCTTC	few	NA	TRBV19	TRBJ1-2
CASSGDTAYEQYF	TGTGCCAGCAGTGGGGACACGGCCTACGAGCAGTACTTC	NA	NA	TRBV6-5	TRBJ2-7
CASSLTVNYGYTF	TGTGCCAGCAGTTTGACGGTTAACTATGGCTACACCTTC	NA	NA	TRBV27	TRBJ1-2
CASSEYGATNEKLFF	TGTGCCAGCAGTGAATATGGGGCAACTAATGAAAAACTGTTTTTT	NA	NA	TRBV6-1	TRBJ1-4
CASSYRGAAYEQYF	TGTGCCAGCAGTTATCGAGGGGCGGCCTACGAGCAGTACTTC	NA	NA	TRBV6-5	TRBJ2-7
CASSLGLAGGQETQYF	TGTGCCAGCAGCTTGGGACTAGCGGGGGGCCAAGAGACCCAGTACTTC	NA	TRBD2	TRBV7-7	TRBJ2-5
CASSVGAGDTGELFF	TGTGCCAGCAGCGTAGGAGCAGGTGACACCGGGGAGCTGTTTTTT	NA	NA	TRBV9	TRBJ2-2
CASSPLSLTGGNTEAFF	TGTGCCAGCTCACCACTAAGCCTGACAGGAGGGAACACTGAAGCTTTCTTT	NA	NA	TRBV18	TRBJ1-1
CASSQDVAGGSYEQYF	TGCGCCAGCAGCCAAGATGTTGCAGGGGGTTCCTACGAGCAGTACTTC	NA	TRBD1	TRBV4-3	TRBJ2-7
CASSPGGLETQYF	TGTGCCAGCAGCCCGGGGGGTCTAGAGACCCAGTACTTC	NA	TRBD2	TRBV7-2	TRBJ2-5
CARRRTGCYGYTF	TGTGCCAGAAGAAGAACAGGGTGCTATGGCTACACCTTC	NA	NA	TRBV21-1	TRBJ1-2
CASSFPGRDSPLHF	TGTGCCAGCAGTTTCCCGGGACGGGATTCACCCCTCCACTTT	NA	NA	TRBV28	TRBJ1-6